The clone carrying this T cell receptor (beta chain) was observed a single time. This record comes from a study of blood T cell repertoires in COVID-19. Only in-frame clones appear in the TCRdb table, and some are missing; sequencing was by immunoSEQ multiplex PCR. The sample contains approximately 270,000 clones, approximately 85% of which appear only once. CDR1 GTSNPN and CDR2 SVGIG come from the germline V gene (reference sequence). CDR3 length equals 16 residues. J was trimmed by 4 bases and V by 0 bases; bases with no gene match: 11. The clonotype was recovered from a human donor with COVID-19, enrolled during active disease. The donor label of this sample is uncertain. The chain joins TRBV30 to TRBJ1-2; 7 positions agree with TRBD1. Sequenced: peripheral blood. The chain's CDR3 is CAWSVPRQGDSYGYTF. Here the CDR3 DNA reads TGTGCCTGGAGTGTACCCCGGCAGGGGGATAGCTATGGCTACACCTTC.